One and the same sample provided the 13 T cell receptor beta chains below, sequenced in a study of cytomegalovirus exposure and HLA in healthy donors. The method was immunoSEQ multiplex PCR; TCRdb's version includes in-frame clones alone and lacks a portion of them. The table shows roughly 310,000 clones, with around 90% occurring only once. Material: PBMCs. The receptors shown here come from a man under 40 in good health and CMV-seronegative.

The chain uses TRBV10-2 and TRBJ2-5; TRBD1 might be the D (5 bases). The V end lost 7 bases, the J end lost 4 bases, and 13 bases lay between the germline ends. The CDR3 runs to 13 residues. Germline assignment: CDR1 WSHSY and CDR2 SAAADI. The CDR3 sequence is CASTTGPAETQYF. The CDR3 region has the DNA TGCGCCAGCACCACAGGCCCCGCAGAGACCCAGTACTTC.

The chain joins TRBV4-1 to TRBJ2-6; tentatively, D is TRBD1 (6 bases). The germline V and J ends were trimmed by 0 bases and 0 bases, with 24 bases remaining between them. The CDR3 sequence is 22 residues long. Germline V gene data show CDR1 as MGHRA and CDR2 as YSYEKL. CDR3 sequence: CASSQDPTSATGRSSGANVLTF. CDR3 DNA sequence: TGCGCCAGCAGCCAAGACCCCACGAGTGCGACAGGACGAAGCTCTGGGGCCAACGTCCTGACTTTC.

CDR3 amino acids: CASSGGAQGGPKSSYEQYF. The CDR3, as DNA: TGTGCCAGCAGCGGGGGGGCACAGGGTGGCCCCAAGAGCTCCTACGAGCAGTACTTC. V and J are TRBV5-6 and TRBJ2-7, with D tentatively TRBD2 (7 bases). V was cut by 4 bases and J by 0 bases, with 26 bases left in between. The CDR3 is 19 residues long. Germline values: CDR1 SGHDT, CDR2 YYEEEE.

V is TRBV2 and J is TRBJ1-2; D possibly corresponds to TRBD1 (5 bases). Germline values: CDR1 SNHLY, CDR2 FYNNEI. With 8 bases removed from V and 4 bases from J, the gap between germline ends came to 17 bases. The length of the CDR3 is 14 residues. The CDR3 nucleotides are TGTGCCAGCGGGGGACTCCAAGGTAGCTATGGCTACACCTTC. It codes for CASGGLQGSYGYTF. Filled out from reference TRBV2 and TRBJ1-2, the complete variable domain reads EPEVTQTPSHQVTQMGQEVILRCVPISNHLYFYWYRQILGQKVEFLVSFYNNEISEKSEIFDDQFSVERPDGSNFTLKIRSTKLEDSAMYFCASGGLQGSYGYTFGSGTRLTVV.

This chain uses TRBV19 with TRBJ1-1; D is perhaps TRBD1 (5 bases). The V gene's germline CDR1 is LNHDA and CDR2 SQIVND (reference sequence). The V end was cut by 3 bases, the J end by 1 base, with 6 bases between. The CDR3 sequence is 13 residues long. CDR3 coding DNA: TGTGCCAGTAGTATCGGACAGAACACTGAAGCTTTCTTT. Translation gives CASSIGQNTEAFF.

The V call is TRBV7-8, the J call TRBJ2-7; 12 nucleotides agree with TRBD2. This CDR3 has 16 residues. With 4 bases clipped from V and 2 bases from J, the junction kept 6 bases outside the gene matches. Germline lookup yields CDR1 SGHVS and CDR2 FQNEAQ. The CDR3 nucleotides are TGTGCCAGCAGCTATAGACTAGCGGGGGCAGCCTACGAGCAGTACTTC. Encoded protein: CASSYRLAGAAYEQYF. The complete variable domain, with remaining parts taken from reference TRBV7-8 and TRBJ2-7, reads GAGVSQSPRYKVAKRGQDVALRCDPISGHVSLFWYQQALGQGPEFLTYFQNEAQLDKSGLPSDRFFAERPEGSVSTLKIQRTQQEDSAVYLCASSYRLAGAAYEQYFGPGTRLTVT.

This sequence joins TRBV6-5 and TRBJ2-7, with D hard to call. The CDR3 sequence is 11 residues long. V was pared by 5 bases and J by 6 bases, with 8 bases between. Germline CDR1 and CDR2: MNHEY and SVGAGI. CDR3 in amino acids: CASSNSLEQYF. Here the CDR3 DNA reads TGTGCCAGCAGTAATTCCCTCGAGCAGTACTTC.

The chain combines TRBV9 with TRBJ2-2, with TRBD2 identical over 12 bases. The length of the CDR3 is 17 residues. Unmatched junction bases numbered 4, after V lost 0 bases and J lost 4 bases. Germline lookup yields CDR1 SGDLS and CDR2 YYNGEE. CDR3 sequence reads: CASSVVSSGGGTGELFF. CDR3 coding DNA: TGTGCCAGCAGCGTAGTTTCTAGCGGGGGGGGCACCGGGGAGCTGTTTTTT. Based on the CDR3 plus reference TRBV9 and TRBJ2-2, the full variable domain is DSGVTQTPKHLITATGQRVTLRCSPRSGDLSVYWYQQSLDQGLQFLIQYYNGEERAKGNILERFSAQQFPDLHSELNLSSLELGDSALYFCASSVVSSGGGTGELFFGEGSRLTVL.

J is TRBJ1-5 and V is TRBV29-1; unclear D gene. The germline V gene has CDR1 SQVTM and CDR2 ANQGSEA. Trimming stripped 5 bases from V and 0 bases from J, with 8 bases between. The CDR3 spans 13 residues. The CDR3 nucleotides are TGCAGCGTTTCCGAGAATAGCAATCAGCCCCAGCATTTT. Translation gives CSVSENSNQPQHF.

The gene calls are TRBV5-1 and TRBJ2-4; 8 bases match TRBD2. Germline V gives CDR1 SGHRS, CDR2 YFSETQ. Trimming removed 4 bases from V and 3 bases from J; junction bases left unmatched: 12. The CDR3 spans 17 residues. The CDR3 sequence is CASSLHTSGRGKNIQYF. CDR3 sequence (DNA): TGCGCCAGCAGCCTACATACAAGCGGGAGAGGCAAAAACATTCAGTACTTC.

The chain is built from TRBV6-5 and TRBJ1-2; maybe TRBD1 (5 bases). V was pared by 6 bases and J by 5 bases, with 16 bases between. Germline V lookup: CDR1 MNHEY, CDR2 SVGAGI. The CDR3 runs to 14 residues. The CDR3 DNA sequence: TGTGCCAGCAGAACGGGGGGGGGACCGTATGGCTACACCTTC. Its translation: CASRTGGGPYGYTF.

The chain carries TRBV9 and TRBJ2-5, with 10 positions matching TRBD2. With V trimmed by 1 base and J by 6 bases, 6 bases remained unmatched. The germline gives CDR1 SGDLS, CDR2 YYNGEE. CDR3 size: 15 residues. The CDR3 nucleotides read TGTGCCAGCAGCGTAACAAGCGGGGGGGAGCAGACCCAGTACTTC. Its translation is CASSVTSGGEQTQYF.

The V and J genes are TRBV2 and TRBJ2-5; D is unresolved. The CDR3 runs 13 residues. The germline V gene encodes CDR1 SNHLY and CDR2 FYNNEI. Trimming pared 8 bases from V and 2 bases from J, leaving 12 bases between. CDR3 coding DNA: TGTGCCAGCCCCGCACAGCCTCAAGAGACCCAGTACTTC. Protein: CASPAQPQETQYF.